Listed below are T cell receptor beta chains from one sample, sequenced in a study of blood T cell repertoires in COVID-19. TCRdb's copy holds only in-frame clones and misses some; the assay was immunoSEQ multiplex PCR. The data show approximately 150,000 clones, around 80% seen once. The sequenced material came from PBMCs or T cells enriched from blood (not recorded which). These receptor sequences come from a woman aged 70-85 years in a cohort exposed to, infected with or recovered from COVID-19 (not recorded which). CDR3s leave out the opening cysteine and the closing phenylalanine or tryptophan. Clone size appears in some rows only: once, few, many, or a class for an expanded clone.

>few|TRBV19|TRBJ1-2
ASSRGQGASYGYT
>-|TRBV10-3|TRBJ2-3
AISEPNSGDTQY
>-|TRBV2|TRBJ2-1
ASRSGLAGYNEQF
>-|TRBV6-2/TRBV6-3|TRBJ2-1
ASSYGTSGRRPPF
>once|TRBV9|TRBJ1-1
ASSLNMNTEAF
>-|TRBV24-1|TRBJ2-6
ATSDPSGSPGANVLT
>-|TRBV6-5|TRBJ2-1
ASSSTSNEQF
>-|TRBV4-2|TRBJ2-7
ASSQDWRAEYEQY
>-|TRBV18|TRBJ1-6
ASSPPGQGGRSPLH
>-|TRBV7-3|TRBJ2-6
ASSPDSYSGANVLT
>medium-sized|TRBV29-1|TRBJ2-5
SVTGNRVQETQY
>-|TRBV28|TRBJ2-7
ASSLVPGGGFYEQY
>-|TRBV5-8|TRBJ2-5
ASSPVRETQY
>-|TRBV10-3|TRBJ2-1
AISDIGTDNEQF
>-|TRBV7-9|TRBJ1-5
ASSSTGPGEAQH
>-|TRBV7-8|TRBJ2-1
ASSLRGTVLPEQF
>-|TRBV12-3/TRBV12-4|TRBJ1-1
ASRIGVYTEAF
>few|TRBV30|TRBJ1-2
AWSGGAYGYT
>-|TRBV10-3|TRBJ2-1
AISDAVNEQF
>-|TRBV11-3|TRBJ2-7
ASSLAAREQY
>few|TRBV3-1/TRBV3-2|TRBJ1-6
ASSPLQGNSPLH
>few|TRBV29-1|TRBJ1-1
SVEGSSGQGGTEAF